This T cell receptor (beta chain) was retrieved from a study of blood T cell repertoires in COVID-19 (TCRdb year 2020). In terms of the full investigation: Collaborator samples came from the United States, Italy and Spain and covered acute and convalescent phases of COVID-19. The dataset comprised deeply sampled blood TCRbeta repertoires from subjects exposed to, actively infected with, or recovered from COVID-19. The prospective study material was composed of cDNA or gDNA derived from T cells, B-cell-depleted T cells, or PBMCs. The sample metadata nearly always contained a de-identified subject ID, COVID-19 status, age in years and sex. Where available, HLA class I and class II types were obtained from metadata supplied by the sample provider rather than from assay-based typing. Samples came from the ongoing ImmuneRACE study (first 160 participants) plus 1,254 subjects from 6 global collaborators. A freely available public database, intended as a resource for researchers studying the immune response to SARS-CoV-2, is where the repertoires were released.

With regard to this clone: Its recognized antigen is unknown. No quality values exist for individual bases; no much larger clone is one base distant.

The immunoSEQ Assay, a bias-controlled multiplex PCR, was used to amplify TCRbeta CDR3 regions from genomic DNA. Processing in the source paper ran as follows. Nucleated cell counts per sample were estimated from amplification of reference gene primers within the assay. Sequence reads were collapsed and filtered to measure the absolute abundance of every unique TCRbeta CDR3 rearrangement. Productive Simpson clonality was computed per sample as the square root of Simpson's diversity index over productive rearrangements. This immuneACCESS table, as held by TCRdb, lists in-frame sequences with V and J called but not all clones. Of the missing ones, under half trace to an unresolved V gene in checked studies; the others have no known cause. V and J calls plus clone size are reproduced from that table; the DNA served to infer D and trimming. The table for this sample lists about 160,000 clones; 80% to 85% of them were counted only once. The ten largest clones take up roughly 7.3% of the sample.

The germline V gene sets CDR1 to SGHTA and CDR2 to FQGNSA. V is shortened by 1 base, J by 8 bases, and the region joining them spans 14 bases. The CDR3, from cysteine to phenylalanine, totals 14 residues. Solely the CDR3 DNA is kept, with 42 bases framed from the first base. In the prospective study, participants were 18 to 89 years old, resided in under 30 geographic areas of the United States, and were enrolled through a virtual design. In the prospective study, participants were assigned to cohorts based on the clinical history participants reported in a screening survey and a study questionnaire. Recovered participants in ImmuneRACE Cohort 3 were defined as having two consecutive negative NP/OP PCR tests, clearance from a healthcare professional, or resolution of symptoms. Each participant in the prospective study had whole blood, serum and a nasopharyngeal or oropharyngeal swab collected by mobile phlebotomists. Additional blood draws and questionnaires over an approximately 2-month period could optionally be provided by prospective study participants. Before DNA extraction, blood samples from the prospective study were shipped at room temperature or frozen.

General conclusions and limits of the study: Clinical and demographic metadata were provided uncurated, with the amount varying by source and participant.

The clonotype originates from a woman aged 45 to 65 who had recovered from COVID-19. Sample: PBMCs or T cells enriched from blood (not recorded which). The rearranged chain carries TRBV7-2 and TRBJ1-2; the D segment cannot be called with confidence. The DNA sequence is TGTGCCAGCAGCTTAGGGGTCGGGATGGGCGGCTACACCTTC. This encodes CASSLGVGMGGYTF.